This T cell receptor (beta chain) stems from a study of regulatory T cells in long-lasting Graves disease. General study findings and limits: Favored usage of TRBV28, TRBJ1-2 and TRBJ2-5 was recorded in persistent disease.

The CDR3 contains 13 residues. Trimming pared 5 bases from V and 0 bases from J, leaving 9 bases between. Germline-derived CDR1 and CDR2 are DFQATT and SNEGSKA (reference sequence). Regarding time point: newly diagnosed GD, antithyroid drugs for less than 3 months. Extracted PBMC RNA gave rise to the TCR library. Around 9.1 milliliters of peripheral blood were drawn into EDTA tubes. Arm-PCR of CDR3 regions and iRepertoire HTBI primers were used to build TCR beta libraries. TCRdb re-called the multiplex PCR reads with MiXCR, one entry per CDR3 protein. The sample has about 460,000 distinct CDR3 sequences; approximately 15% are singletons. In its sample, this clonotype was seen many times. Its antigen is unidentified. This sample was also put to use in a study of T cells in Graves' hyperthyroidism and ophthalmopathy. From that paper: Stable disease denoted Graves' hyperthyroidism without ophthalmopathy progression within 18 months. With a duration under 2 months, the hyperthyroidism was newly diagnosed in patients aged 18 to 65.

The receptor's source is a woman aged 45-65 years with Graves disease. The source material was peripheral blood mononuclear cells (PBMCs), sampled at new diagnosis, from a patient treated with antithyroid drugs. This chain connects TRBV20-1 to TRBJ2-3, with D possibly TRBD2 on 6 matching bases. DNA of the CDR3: TGCAGTGCTGCGGGACTTAGCACAGATACGCAGTATTTT. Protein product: CSAAGLSTDTQYF.